This passage covers 28 T cell receptor beta chains from one sample sequenced in a study of Ad26.COV2.S vaccination and SARS-CoV-2 variants. Assay: immunoSEQ multiplex PCR; the TCRdb copy retains only in-frame clones and omits some. Of about 480,000 clones listed, around nine tenths are singletons. Treatment noted: 15 to 20 received Ad26.COV2.S at low or high dose, single or two shots; about five received placebo; per-sample allocation not given. Material that was analyzed had been drawn on day 63 after the first vaccine or placebo injection. This specimen was peripheral blood, taken in a trial of Ad26.COV2.S vaccine versus placebo. All receptors come from a person aged 18-65 years who received the Ad26.COV2.S COVID-19 vaccine or a placebo.

This clone was picked up one time. The V gene is TRBV28, the J gene TRBJ1-6; D gene unclear. Germline V CDR1 and CDR2: MDHEN, SYDVKM. The CDR3 spans 17 residues. Trimming took off 2 bases at V and 8 bases at J, with 19 bases between the two ends. For the CDR3, the DNA is TGTGCCAGCAGTTTACCTACAATGGGCCTTGGTGATTCACCCCTCCACTTT. The encoded protein is CASSLPTMGLGDSPLHF.

V is TRBV7-3 and J is TRBJ2-1, with 9 bases that match TRBD1. There are 14 residues in the CDR3. The junction had 9 bases not matched to a gene; V was cut back by 5 bases and J by 10 bases. Germline CDR1 and CDR2: SGHTA and FQGTGA. As DNA, the CDR3 is TGTGCCAGCAGCCCCAGGACAACAGGGGGCGAGCAGTTCTTC. Protein product: CASSPRTTGGEQFF.

V gene TRBV7-3 combines with J gene TRBJ2-1; D remains unclear. CDR1 and CDR2 (germline): SGHTA, FQGTGA. This CDR3 comprises 14 residues. The germline V and J ends were trimmed by 4 bases and 8 bases, with 15 bases remaining between them. The CDR3 bases are TGTGCCAGCAGCTCGCCAATAAATGGGGATGAGCAGTTCTTC. Protein product: CASSSPINGDEQFF.

V gene TRBV25-1 combines with J gene TRBJ1-1; D not resolved. V shed 3 bases and J shed 4 bases, with 6 bases lying between them. The CDR3 loop spans 12 amino acids. Germline V gene data show CDR1 as MGHDK and CDR2 as SYGVNS. The CDR3 nucleotides read TGTGCCAGCAGTGATCCTTTCACTGAAGCTTTCTTT. Translated: CASSDPFTEAFF.

V and J are TRBV28 and TRBJ1-4, with D unresolved. CDR3 length: 14 residues. The germline V gene has CDR1 MDHEN and CDR2 SYDVKM. V was cut by 2 bases and J by 1 base, with 5 bases left in between. CDR3 sequence reads: CASSLGGTNEKLFF. CDR3 bases: TGTGCCAGCAGTTTAGGAGGAACTAATGAAAAACTGTTTTTT.

A few counts support this clone. The V gene is TRBV29-1, the J gene TRBJ1-2; maybe TRBD1 (5 bases). V was clipped by 4 bases and J by 8 bases, with 11 bases between them. The length of the CDR3 is 11 residues. The V gene's germline CDR1 is SQVTM and CDR2 ANQGSEA. The CDR3 protein is CSVGQGNGYTF. CDR3 bases: TGCAGCGTTGGTCAGGGCAACGGCTACACCTTC.

In this sample, this clone turned up once. The chain joins TRBV2 to TRBJ1-6, with no clear D. V dropped 10 bases and J dropped 10 bases, with 20 bases sitting between them. Germline V gives CDR1 SNHLY, CDR2 FYNNEI. The CDR3 is made up of 14 amino acids. CDR3 nucleotides: TGTGCCACCCAGACGGGGAGGGAAAACTCACCCCTCCACTTT. Amino acids: CATQTGRENSPLHF.

This clone has a handful of counts. The chain links TRBV7-2 to TRBJ2-1; D possibly corresponds to TRBD2 (6 bases). The V gene lost 5 bases and the J gene lost 0 bases, with 8 bases spanning the gap. CDR1 SGHTA and CDR2 FQGNSA come from the germline V gene. CDR3 length: 14 residues. The CDR3 DNA sequence: TGTGCCAGCAGCCGGGACTTCTCCTACAATGAGCAGTTCTTC. Amino acid sequence: CASSRDFSYNEQFF.

The V gene is TRBV29-1, the J gene TRBJ1-2, with TRBD1 as a possible D gene (5 bases). Germline V gene sequence: CDR1 SQVTM, CDR2 ANQGSEA. V shed 4 bases and J shed 1 base, with 16 bases lying between them. The CDR3 length is 15 residues. The CDR3, as DNA: TGCAGCGTTGTGGGTGGCAGGGACCTTAACTATGGCTACACCTTC. This gives the protein CSVVGGRDLNYGYTF.

The chain carries TRBV28 and TRBJ2-1; tentative D call: TRBD2 (6 bases). The CDR3 runs 15 residues. Germline CDR1 MDHEN, CDR2 SYDVKM. With 3 bases removed from V and 2 bases from J, the gap between germline ends came to 11 bases. CDR3: CASSFRRTTYNEQFF. CDR3 bases: TGTGCCAGCAGTTTTAGACGGACTACCTACAATGAGCAGTTCTTC. Supplemented by reference TRBV28 and TRBJ2-1, the full variable domain reads DVKVTQSSRYLVKRTGEKVFLECVQDMDHENMFWYRQDPGLGLRLIYFSYDVKMKEKGDIPEGYSVSREKKERFSLILESASTNQTSMYLCASSFRRTTYNEQFFGPGTRLTVL.

V usage is TRBV7-3 and J usage is TRBJ2-1, with D perhaps assigned TRBD1 or TRBD2 (5 bases each). Germline CDR1 reads SGHTA; CDR2 reads FQGTGA. The CDR3 runs 15 residues. Trimming took 6 bases from V and 7 from J, leaving 19 bases between them. CDR3 DNA: TGTGCCAGCAGTCCTTACGTCGGGACCGGGAATGAGCAGTTCTTC. It is translated as CASSPYVGTGNEQFF.

The V gene is TRBV5-4, the J gene TRBJ1-4; D is ambiguous. CDR3 length: 14 residues. The V end was cut by 4 bases, the J end by 2 bases, with 9 bases between. Germline V gene sequence: CDR1 SGHNT, CDR2 YYREEE (reference sequence). CDR3 residues: CASSSPGTNEKLFF. DNA of the CDR3: TGTGCCAGCAGCAGCCCCGGGACTAATGAAAAACTGTTTTTT.

This clone was seen once. The sample carries other DNA sequences with the same CDR3. V and J are TRBV19 and TRBJ1-5, with 11 nucleotides matching TRBD1. The trim removed 3 bases at V and 5 bases at J, leaving 3 bases unmatched. The CDR3 runs to 15 residues. Germline CDR1 reads LNHDA; CDR2 reads SQIVND (reference sequence). The CDR3 nucleotides are TGTGCCAGTAGTATCCGGACAGGGGGCGATCAGCCCCAGCATTTT. It encodes CASSIRTGGDQPQHF.

The rearrangement uses TRBV28 and TRBJ1-1; D gene unclear. Trimming stripped 2 bases from V and 4 bases from J, with 8 bases between. Germline CDR1 reads MDHEN; CDR2 reads SYDVKM. The CDR3 covers 13 residues. CDR3: CASSLLYPTEAFF. The CDR3 DNA reads TGTGCCAGCAGTTTACTTTATCCCACTGAAGCTTTCTTT. Supplemented by reference TRBV28 and TRBJ1-1, the full variable domain reads DVKVTQSSRYLVKRTGEKVFLECVQDMDHENMFWYRQDPGLGLRLIYFSYDVKMKEKGDIPEGYSVSREKKERFSLILESASTNQTSMYLCASSLLYPTEAFFGQGTRLTVV.

The rearrangement joins TRBV19 to TRBJ2-2, with D uncertain. CDR1 and CDR2 from the germline V gene are LNHDA and SQIVND (reference sequence). V gave up 6 bases and J gave up 1 base, with 6 bases separating them. CDR3 length: 13 amino acids. The CDR3 region has the DNA TGTGCCAGTAGACCTAGGAACACCGGGGAGCTGTTTTTT. Its translation: CASRPRNTGELFF.

This sequence joins TRBV9 and TRBJ2-1, with a weak D call TRBD2 (6 bases). Germline lookup yields CDR1 SGDLS and CDR2 YYNGEE. V was pared by 0 bases and J by 8 bases, with 12 bases between. The CDR3 extends over 14 amino acids. The CDR3 loop is CASSVDPGVYEQFF. As DNA, the CDR3 is TGTGCCAGCAGCGTAGATCCGGGAGTTTATGAGCAGTTCTTC.

The rearrangement joins TRBV5-5 to TRBJ2-7; D not certain. CDR1 is SGHKS, CDR2 YYEKEE, per germline (reference sequence). This CDR3 region has 16 residues. V dropped 3 bases and J dropped 7 bases, with 23 bases sitting between them. The CDR3 is CASSSPAPAPFWEQYF. The CDR3 nucleotides read TGTGCCAGCAGCTCCCCTGCGCCGGCCCCCTTTTGGGAGCAGTACTTC.

The J gene is TRBJ2-7, the V gene TRBV19; possible D gene TRBD2, 5 bases. Germline CDR1 LNHDA, CDR2 SQIVND (reference sequence). The V gene lost 5 bases and the J gene lost 3 bases, with 14 bases spanning the gap. CDR3 size: 14 residues. The CDR3 protein is CASSQAGSDYEQYF. The CDR3 nucleotides are TGTGCCAGTAGTCAGGCGGGTTCGGACTACGAGCAGTACTTC.

This sequence joins TRBV2 and TRBJ1-5; 7 bases map to TRBD1. V was clipped by 0 bases and J by 5 bases; unmatched bases: 4. The length of the CDR3 is 15 residues. Germline CDR1 and CDR2: SNHLY and FYNNEI. CDR3: CASSEARGFHQPQHF. The CDR3 DNA reads TGTGCCAGCAGTGAAGCCAGGGGGTTCCATCAGCCCCAGCATTTT.

The chain uses TRBV7-8 and TRBJ2-7; D possibly corresponds to TRBD1 (6 bases). The CDR3 is made up of 14 amino acids. The germline V gene encodes CDR1 SGHVS and CDR2 FQNEAQ. The V end lost 0 bases, the J end lost 3 bases, and 9 bases lay between the germline ends. The DNA of the CDR3 is TGTGCCAGCAGCTTAGCGGGACAACTCTACGAGCAGTACTTC. Amino acids: CASSLAGQLYEQYF.

The chain is built from TRBV5-1 and TRBJ2-7; D ambiguous. Germline assignment: CDR1 SGHRS and CDR2 YFSETQ. The CDR3 extends over 15 amino acids. Trimming stripped 5 bases from V and 3 bases from J, with 18 bases between. The CDR3 bases are TGCGCCAGCAGGCGAGTATTGGGTGCCGACTACGAGCAGTACTTC. It encodes CASRRVLGADYEQYF.

This clone was counted once. The chain joins TRBV24-1 to TRBJ2-2; D is possibly TRBD1 or TRBD2 (5 bases each). Trimming removed 6 bases at V and 6 bases at J, with 10 bases between. Germline CDR1 reads KGHDR; CDR2 reads SFDVKD. The CDR3 is 13 amino acids. CDR3 DNA sequence: TGTGCCACCAGTCGGGACCCCGCCGGGGAGCTGTTTTTT. It codes for CATSRDPAGELFF.

The rearrangement joins TRBV6-2 or TRBV6-3 to TRBJ2-7; D is unresolved. Trimming shortened V by 5 bases and J by 2 bases, and 7 bases separated the two germline ends. The CDR3 contains 12 residues. Germline CDR1 is MNHEY and CDR2 is SVGEGT. The CDR3 coding sequence is TGTGCCAGCAGTCCGCCAGCCTACGAGCAGTACTTC. Amino acid sequence: CASSPPAYEQYF.

The chain links TRBV11-2 to TRBJ2-2, with TRBD2 identical over 12 bases. Per germline, CDR1 SGHAT and CDR2 FQNNGV. This CDR3 comprises 17 residues. The ends lost 1 base at V and 8 bases at J; junction bases unmatched: 8. CDR3 residues: CASSLGGLAGMAGELFF. DNA of the CDR3: TGTGCCAGCAGCTTAGGAGGACTAGCGGGAATGGCTGGGGAGCTGTTTTTT.

In regard to this clone: One end of the junction varies from germline; a read error may be responsible. The chain combines TRBV19 with TRBJ1-1; TRBD1 matches at 8 bases. The CDR3 loop spans 13 amino acids. Germline V gene lookup returns CDR1 LNHDA and CDR2 SQIVND (reference sequence). This CDR3 reads CASMRTGNAEAFF. The CDR3 bases are TGTGCCAGTATGCGGACAGGGAACGCTGAAGCTTTCTTT.

The chain carries TRBV5-1 and TRBJ1-6; 7 bases fit TRBD1. CDR3 length equals 20 residues. Germline CDR1 reads SGHRS; CDR2 reads YFSETQ. V dropped 4 bases and J dropped 0; count of bases not matched to a gene: 16. CDR3 nucleotides: TGCGCCAGCAGCCCAATCGGGACAGATCAAATTAGCTCCTATAATTCACCCCTCCACTTT. It is translated as CASSPIGTDQISSYNSPLHF.

The chain employs TRBV2 and TRBJ2-5, with a weak D call TRBD2 (7 bases). The germline V gene encodes CDR1 SNHLY and CDR2 FYNNEI. V lost 4 bases and J lost 3, with 12 bases in between. The CDR3 sequence is 14 residues long. The chain's CDR3 is CASSAGGRKETQYF. CDR3 DNA sequence: TGTGCCAGCAGTGCCGGGGGGCGGAAAGAGACCCAGTACTTC.

The chain employs TRBV7-6 and TRBJ2-7, with no clear D. The CDR3 loop spans 12 amino acids. Trimming shortened V by 2 bases and J by 4 bases, and 6 bases separated the two germline ends. Germline CDR1 is SGHVS and CDR2 is FNYEAQ. The CDR3 protein is CASSLLGYEQYF. The CDR3 coding sequence is TGTGCCAGCAGCTTATTGGGTTACGAGCAGTACTTC. The full variable domain, rest sourced from reference TRBV7-6 and TRBJ2-7, is GAGVSQSPRYKVTKRGQDVALRCDPISGHVSLYWYRQALGQGPEFLTYFNYEAQQDKSGLPNDRFSAERPEGSISTLTIQRTEQRDSAMYRCASSLLGYEQYFGPGTRLTVT.